The 32 T cell receptor delta chains presented below share a single source sample, sequenced in a study of delta chain sequences of gamma delta T cells. TCRdb reanalyzed the 5' RACE reads using CATT. In the table there are some 2,500 delta-chain clones, under 7.5% of which are singletons. The sample taken for sequencing was either unsorted cells or a sorted T cell fraction (not recorded which). The source is a human donor in good health.

There are a few counts of this clone. A read error likely explains why the TCRdb protein, taken from a much larger clone, differs from this DNA's translation at residue 18; the protein shown is translated from the DNA. V is TRDV1 and J is TRDJ1; TRDD3 matches at 13 bases. Germline V gene lookup returns CDR1 TSWWSYY and CDR2 QGS. The J segment lost 3 bases and the V segment lost 5 bases, leaving 27 bases of the junction unmatched. The CDR3 contains 23 residues. CDR3: CALGTTSYSYWGIRWSGPDKLIF. The CDR3 region has the DNA TGTGCTCTTGGGACTACTTCCTATTCATACTGGGGGATACGCTGGAGTGGGCCCGATAAACTCATCTTT.

This clone rates as medium-sized. This chain links TRDV2 with TRDJ1, with D hard to call. Germline V gene data show CDR1 as GEAIGNYY and CDR2 as EKD. V was shortened by 3 bases and J by 2 bases, with 15 bases between the two germline ends. This CDR3 has 15 amino acids. CDR3 protein: CACDPVPPRTDKLIF. The DNA of the CDR3 is TGTGCCTGTGACCCTGTTCCACCGAGGACCGATAAACTCATCTTT.

This clone was observed at least ten times. V is TRDV2 and J is TRDJ3; 12 positions match TRDD3. Trimming took 0 bases from V and 0 from J; bases not matched to a gene: 14. CDR1 is GEAIGNYY, CDR2 EKD, per germline. The CDR3 is made up of 23 amino acids. CDR3: CACDTAAGGYATRHSWDTRQMFF. In DNA, the CDR3 is TGTGCCTGTGACACCGCGGCTGGGGGATACGCCACCCGACACTCCTGGGACACCCGACAGATGTTTTTC.

By share, this clone ranks as medium-sized (0.01 to 0.1%). J is TRDJ1 and V is TRDV2; 8 positions match TRDD3. Germline CDR1 is GEAIGNYY and CDR2 is EKD. This CDR3 has 15 residues. Losses at the gene ends were 1 base for V and 2 bases for J; bases not matched to a gene: 5. Here the CDR3 DNA reads TGTGCCTGTGACACTCTGGGGGAGTCAACCGATAAACTCATCTTT. Its translation is CACDTLGESTDKLIF.

This clone appeared many times. This chain joins TRDV2 and TRDJ1; unclear D gene. Germline V gene sequence: CDR1 GEAIGNYY, CDR2 EKD. CDR3 length: 18 amino acids. The ends were cut back, 0 bases at V and 2 bases at J, with 21 bases in the middle. The CDR3 region is CACDTVGGNRIGTDKLIF. The CDR3 coding sequence is TGTGCCTGTGACACCGTAGGTGGGAACCGGATCGGTACCGATAAACTCATCTTT.

This clone has a handful of counts. This DNA's translation differs at residue 5 from TCRdb's protein, which comes from a much larger clone; a read error is likely, and the protein shown is translated from the DNA. V gene TRDV2 combines with J gene TRDJ1; D is possibly TRDD3 (5 bases). The CDR3 consists of 16 residues. Germline CDR1 reads GEAIGNYY; CDR2 reads EKD. Trimming removed 0 bases from V and 3 bases from J, with 16 bases in between. For the CDR3, the DNA is TGTGCCTGTGACACCGTGGGGCCAAAGTTGGCCGATAAACTCATCTTT. Protein sequence: CACDTVGPKLADKLIF.

The sample holds many counts of this clone. A far larger clone is a single base away, which makes a read error likely. Other nucleotide sequences in the sample specify the same CDR3. The chain joins TRDV2 to TRDJ1; D is uncertain. This CDR3 is 16 amino acids long. Germline values: CDR1 GEAIGNYY, CDR2 EKD. Trimming took off 0 bases at V and 0 bases at J, with 13 bases between the two ends. In DNA form, the CDR3 reads TGTGCCTGTGACACCGTCGGACTTACGTACACCGATAAACTCATCTTT. As protein: CACDTVGLTYTDKLIF.

This clone has only a few counts. This DNA translates differently at residue 8 from the TCRdb protein, which is that of a much larger clone; a read error is likely, and the protein shown is the DNA's own translation. This CDR3 reads CACDAIGNTIRKLIF. CDR3 coding DNA: TGTGCCTGTGACGCTATTGGGAATACGATACGTAAACTCATCTTT. V is TRDV2 and J is TRDJ1; possible D gene TRDD3, 6 bases. The germline V and J ends were trimmed by 3 bases and 7 bases, with 20 bases remaining between them. The CDR3 has 15 residues. CDR1 and CDR2 (germline): GEAIGNYY, EKD.

Comments on this clone: The protein given by TCRdb reflects a much larger clone and differs at residue 11 from this DNA's translation, likely from a read error; the protein shown is the DNA's translation. This chain connects TRDV1 to TRDJ1; TRDD3 matches 9 bases. Germline CDR1 TSWWSYY, CDR2 QGS. CDR3 length: 23 residues. V was pared by 5 bases and J by 4 bases, with 32 bases of the junction left unmatched. CDR3 amino acids: CALGTTSYSYLGIRWSGGDKLIF. The CDR3 DNA reads as TGTGCTCTTGGGACTACTTCCTATTCATACTTGGGGATACGCTGGAGTGGGGGCGATAAACTCATCTTT.

This chain uses TRDV2 with TRDJ3; 13 bases line up with TRDD3. The CDR3 loop spans 20 amino acids. Germline assignment: CDR1 GEAIGNYY and CDR2 EKD. The junction had 8 bases not matched to a gene; V was cut back by 3 bases and J by 1 base. In DNA form, the CDR3 reads TGTGCCTGTGACGGAATACTGGGGGATACGCGGTCCTGGGACACCCGACAGATGTTTTTC. Its protein product is CACDGILGDTRSWDTRQMFF.

The J gene is TRDJ1; the V gene was not called. This CDR3 spans 14 amino acids. The CDR3 protein is CSGVLLGPTDKLIF. The CDR3 DNA is TGCTCGGGTGTCCTCTTGGGGCCCACCGATAAACTCATCTTT.

By proportion, this clone is large (0.1 to 1%). The CDR3 bases are TGTGCCTGTGACAGCCTCGGTACTGGGGGATACGATAGAACCGATAAACTCATCTTT. This sequence encodes CACDSLGTGGYDRTDKLIF. The chain is built from TRDV2 and TRDJ1, with 13 bases lining up with TRDD3. Trimming cost V 2 bases and J 2 bases; bases outside gene matches: 13. CDR1 and CDR2 (germline): GEAIGNYY, EKD. CDR3 length: 19 residues.

In this sample, this clone turned up a few times. Since a far larger clone is one base different, this is likely a read error. Other DNA sequences in this specimen translate into the identical CDR3. This chain connects TRDV1 to TRDJ1, with D possibly being TRDD3 (5 bases). V lost 3 bases, J lost 2 bases, and 37 bases lay in between. CDR3 length equals 23 residues. CDR1 and CDR2 from the germline V gene are TSWWSYY and QGS. The CDR3 DNA is TGTGCTCTTGGGGACACCCCCCCGATCCTGCGCACTGGCCCAGCGTATTATACCGATAAACTCATCTTT. Protein sequence: CALGDTPPILRTGPAYYTDKLIF.

This clone occurred a few times. The genes are TRDV2 and TRDJ1, with 10 bases fitting TRDD3. CDR1 and CDR2 from the germline V gene are GEAIGNYY and EKD. The CDR3 is 16 amino acids. With 1 base clipped from V and 0 bases from J, the junction kept 4 bases outside the gene matches. The CDR3 sequence: CACDTLGDRDTDKLIF. The CDR3 coding sequence is TGTGCCTGTGACACGCTGGGGGATAGGGACACCGATAAACTCATCTTT.

The chain employs TRDV2 and TRDJ1; D gene uncertain. V was shortened by 3 bases and J by 3 bases, with 16 bases between the two germline ends. CDR3 length: 15 residues. Germline CDR1 GEAIGNYY, CDR2 EKD. This chain's CDR3 is CACDGLALRADKLIF. The CDR3 region has the DNA TGTGCCTGTGACGGTCTAGCCCTTAGGGCCGATAAACTCATCTTT.

This clone is labeled medium-sized. The chain recombines TRDV2 with TRDJ1, with 10 bases fitting TRDD3. Germline V gene sequence: CDR1 GEAIGNYY, CDR2 EKD. The V and J ends lost 0 bases and 2 bases, in that order; junction bases with no gene match: 20. CDR3 length: 21 residues. The CDR3 reads CACDTVSVLGDRRMGTDKLIF. The DNA for the CDR3 is TGTGCCTGTGACACCGTCTCGGTACTGGGGGATCGGCGTATGGGGACCGATAAACTCATCTTT.

This clone was detected only a few times. The chain recombines TRDV1 with TRDJ1; 8 bases fit TRDD3. Unmatched junction bases numbered 31, after V lost 1 base and J lost 0 bases. Germline CDR1 TSWWSYY, CDR2 QGS. This CDR3 is 25 amino acids long. In DNA, the CDR3 is TGTGCTCTTGGGGAACGAACCTTCCCCCATTTGCTGGGGGAAGCTTCCCCTCCGTACACCGATAAACTCATCTTT. Protein product: CALGERTFPHLLGEASPPYTDKLIF.

This clone was recorded at least ten times. The V gene is TRDV2, the J gene TRDJ3, with TRDD3 matching 10 bases. The ends lost 1 base at V and 4 bases at J; junction bases unmatched: 3. CDR1 is GEAIGNYY and CDR2 is EKD in the germline V gene. CDR3 length: 17 residues. Written as DNA, the CDR3 is TGTGCCTGTGACACAACGGGGGATACGTGGGACACCCGACAGATGTTTTTC. Translation: CACDTTGDTWDTRQMFF.

This clone was seen only a few times. The chain combines TRDV2 with TRDJ1; 9 bases match TRDD3. J was trimmed by 3 bases and V by 6 bases; bases with no gene match: 7. Germline V gives CDR1 GEAIGNYY, CDR2 EKD. The CDR3 spans 14 residues. The CDR3: CACSELGDSDKLIF. DNA for the CDR3: TGTGCCTGTTCCGAGCTGGGGGATTCCGATAAACTCATCTTT.

In its sample, this clone is medium-sized. This chain's CDR3 is CACDTGSLNGPGDPDTDKLIF. In nucleotides, the CDR3 is TGTGCCTGTGACACCGGGAGCCTAAATGGCCCGGGGGATCCTGACACCGATAAACTCATCTTT. The chain is built from TRDV2 and TRDJ1; 7 bases map to TRDD3. V lost 0 bases, J lost 0 bases, and 21 bases stayed unmatched. The CDR3 loop spans 21 amino acids. CDR1 is GEAIGNYY, CDR2 EKD, per germline.

By share, this clone ranks as medium-sized. This rearrangement joins TRDV2 to TRDJ1; D uncertain. V was shortened by 3 bases and J by 1 base, with 17 bases between the two germline ends. The CDR3 sequence is 16 residues long. Germline V gives CDR1 GEAIGNYY, CDR2 EKD. The CDR3 coding sequence is TGTGCCTGTGACGAAGTGGAGGGGCACCGCACCGATAAACTCATCTTT. It specifies CACDEVEGHRTDKLIF.

This clone was observed at least ten times. This chain connects TRDV2 to TRDJ1; 8 bases line up with TRDD3. Germline CDR1 and CDR2: GEAIGNYY and EKD. This CDR3 spans 18 amino acids. V was pared by 1 base and J by 4 bases, with 16 bases of the junction left unmatched. The CDR3 DNA reads as TGTGCCTGTGACACGAGCGGACTGGGGGTTAGGGGGAACGATAAACTCATCTTT. Translation: CACDTSGLGVRGNDKLIF.

This clone has more than one count but fewer than ten. TCRdb assigns this DNA the protein of a much larger clone, which departs from its translation at residue 7; this likely reflects a read error, and the protein shown comes from translating the DNA. The V gene is TRDV1, the J gene TRDJ2; 11 nucleotides line up with TRDD3. The germline gives CDR1 TSWWSYY, CDR2 QGS. V lost 1 base and J lost 7; bases outside the gene matches: 29. The CDR3 length is 24 residues. The CDR3 loop is CALGEQVGPTMLVGDTRIQAQLFF. The CDR3 bases are TGTGCTCTTGGGGAACAGGTCGGACCTACGATGCTGGTGGGGGATACGCGTATCCAAGCACAACTCTTCTTT.

Only a few counts were recorded for this clone. The genes are TRDV2 and TRDJ1; 9 bases map to TRDD3. J was trimmed by 0 bases and V by 4 bases; bases with no gene match: 11. Germline V gene lookup returns CDR1 GEAIGNYY and CDR2 EKD. The CDR3 is 17 residues long. DNA of the CDR3: TGTGCCTGTGAGGCCCTTTCTACTGGGGGAGACACCGATAAACTCATCTTT. The encoded protein is CACEALSTGGDTDKLIF.

In this sample, this clone is medium-sized. This chain uses TRDV2 with TRDJ1; 11 nucleotides align to TRDD3. The CDR3 runs 15 residues. The ends lost 3 bases at V and 1 base at J; junction bases unmatched: 3. CDR1 is GEAIGNYY, CDR2 EKD, per germline. CDR3 in amino acids: CACDPLGDTTDKLIF. DNA for the CDR3: TGTGCCTGTGACCCCCTGGGGGATACCACCGATAAACTCATCTTT.

DNA of the CDR3: TGTGCCTGTGACCGCCTCTCGGGTGGGGGGTTCCAGGGATCCGATAAACTCATCTTT. It codes for CACDRLSGGGFQGSDKLIF. This chain links TRDV2 with TRDJ1; tentative D call: TRDD3 (6 bases). The CDR3 is made up of 19 amino acids. Germline assignment: CDR1 GEAIGNYY and CDR2 EKD. Trimming shortened V by 3 bases and J by 3 bases, and 28 bases separated the two germline ends.

This clone is medium-sized within its sample. Other nucleotide sequences from this sample produce the same CDR3. This chain links TRDV2 with TRDJ1; D is unclear. Between the trimmed V and J ends, which lost 0 bases and 0 bases, there was a span of 7 bases. The germline V gene encodes CDR1 GEAIGNYY and CDR2 EKD. The CDR3 spans 14 residues. The CDR3: CACDTVGNTDKLIF. The CDR3 DNA reads as TGTGCCTGTGACACCGTAGGGAACACCGATAAACTCATCTTT.

Regarding this clone: Translating this DNA gives a protein that differs at residue 4 from the TCRdb one, which belongs to a much larger clone; a read error is likely, and the protein shown is this translation. The chain has TRDV1 and TRDJ2; 13 bases agree with TRDD3. Germline V gene data show CDR1 as TSWWSYY and CDR2 as QGS. The CDR3 totals 20 residues. CDR3 loop: CALWELSGTGGYALTAQLFF. DNA for the CDR3: TGTGCTCTTTGGGAACTGTCGGGTACTGGGGGATACGCTTTGACAGCACAACTCTTCTTT.

This clone was counted only a few times. The J segment is TRDJ1; no V gene was assigned; the table's D call of TRDD2 was not tested on the DNA. This CDR3 spans 20 amino acids. The CDR3 nucleotides are TGCTCTGTCCCCTTCCTACGGGCCCAGTACTGGGCTCCACGTGCCCATGAACTCATCTTT. It is translated as CSVPFLRAQYWAPRAHELIF.

This clone was detected a few times. A far larger clone is just one base off, so this is likely a read error. The same CDR3 can be traced to other DNA sequences in this sample. The chain carries TRDV1 and TRDJ1; TRDD3 agrees at 9 bases. The germline CDR1 and CDR2 sequences are TSWWSYY and QGS. This CDR3 is 19 amino acids long. Trimming cost V 0 bases and J 7 bases; bases outside gene matches: 18. Here the CDR3 reads CALGELGFRSWGIPLKLIF. The CDR3 DNA is TGTGCTCTTGGGGAACTAGGATTTCGGAGCTGGGGGATCCCCCTTAAACTCATCTTT.

This clone is labeled medium-sized. In the same sample, other DNA sequences code for this CDR3. The rearrangement uses TRDV2 and TRDJ1, with D maybe TRDD3 (5 bases). The germline CDR1 and CDR2 sequences are GEAIGNYY and EKD. Trimming removed 0 bases from V and 5 bases from J, with 24 bases in between. This CDR3 region has 18 residues. The CDR3 sequence is CACDTVTGLLNWTDKLIF. The CDR3 coding sequence is TGTGCCTGTGACACCGTTACTGGACTTTTAAATTGGACTGATAAACTCATCTTT.

The table lists this clone with a few counts. The chain has TRDV1 and TRDJ1; TRDD3 aligns across 11 bases. The V gene's germline CDR1 is TSWWSYY and CDR2 QGS. V lost 3 bases and J lost 1; bases outside the gene matches: 16. The CDR3 loop spans 20 amino acids. This CDR3 reads CALGEGRPWGIHSTTDKLIF. CDR3 nucleotide sequence: TGTGCTCTTGGGGAGGGCCGGCCCTGGGGGATACATTCGACCACCGATAAACTCATCTTT.